The present T cell receptor (beta chain) was sequenced within a study of beta chain features in type 1 diabetes. Reverse transcription of all isolated RNA meant that expressed TCRB transcripts were sequenced. Sequencing used immunoSEQ multiplex PCR; TCRdb keeps in-frame clones, though not all of them. The profile shows approximately 400,000 clones, around 15% of them singletons. Germline trimming cut 3 bases from V and 4 bases from J; bases unmatched to any gene: 9. This CDR3 is 15 amino acids long. The germline gives CDR1 SGDLS, CDR2 YYNGEE. The origin of this receptor is a young woman in good health. The chain is built from TRBV9 and TRBJ2-5; 7 bases align to TRBD2. Sequenced input: naive CD4+ T cells from blood. The DNA of the CDR3 is TGTGCCAGCAGCGCCCTTGGACTAGTCGGAGAGACCCAGTACTTC. Its protein product is CASSALGLVGETQYF.